These T cell receptor beta chains were read from a single sample in a study of molecular identifiers for immune sequencing clone quantification. From the PCR reads, TCRdb called clonotypes with MiXCR, one entry per CDR3 protein. The sample carries fewer than 25,000 distinct CDR3 sequences, 20% to 25% recorded once. Sequenced material: naive CD8+ T cells from blood, with Jurkat cell RNA spiked in. The receptors were sampled from a human donor in good health. Some libraries in this study had Jurkat cell RNA spiked in. The CDR3 runs from the conserved cysteine through the conserved F or W. Fields, in order: V gene, clone size, CDR3 protein. Expanded clones get a size class; other rows say once, few or many, or leave the size out.

v_call: TRBV4-1
clone_size: .
cdr3_aa: CASSQGIWSGSDTGELFF

v_call: TRBV9
clone_size: many
cdr3_aa: CASSGAGTGDPDEKLFF

v_call: TRBV28
clone_size: many
cdr3_aa: CASSLPGTGYSYEQYF

v_call: TRBV7-6
clone_size: many
cdr3_aa: CASSLGQGAGNTIYF

v_call: TRBV20-1
clone_size: medium-sized
cdr3_aa: CSADSPPSYEQYF

v_call: TRBV27
clone_size: many
cdr3_aa: CASTTWERVNEQFF

v_call: TRBV5-6
clone_size: .
cdr3_aa: CASSLGSQNYEQYF

v_call: TRBV6-6
clone_size: few
cdr3_aa: CASNLYADTQYF

v_call: TRBV28
clone_size: few
cdr3_aa: CASSFLRSYEQYF

v_call: TRBV6-5
clone_size: many
cdr3_aa: CASSSWGVHEQYF

v_call: TRBV3-1
clone_size: many
cdr3_aa: CASSQAEPGGETQYF

v_call: TRBV28
clone_size: few
cdr3_aa: CASSYNPGLAEETQYF

v_call: TRBV28
clone_size: few
cdr3_aa: CASRESGSNTGELFF

v_call: TRBV7-2
clone_size: .
cdr3_aa: CASSQGGEQFF

v_call: TRBV4-3
clone_size: few
cdr3_aa: CASSQEGEHGYTF

v_call: TRBV6-4
clone_size: .
cdr3_aa: CASSDRGPDTQYF

v_call: TRBV4-2
clone_size: medium-sized
cdr3_aa: CASSPGQGLAYEQYF

v_call: TRBV28
clone_size: .
cdr3_aa: CASSPPTSGRDNWYQGTQYF

v_call: TRBV11-2
clone_size: few
cdr3_aa: CASSLGTGSQETQYF

v_call: TRBV19
clone_size: .
cdr3_aa: CASSFGQLNIQYF

v_call: TRBV20-1
clone_size: few
cdr3_aa: CSARYRGRPDTQYF

v_call: TRBV11-2
clone_size: many
cdr3_aa: CASSLVLGQGASSPNRAKNIQYF

v_call: TRBV4-3
clone_size: many
cdr3_aa: CASSQERHPRDEAFF

v_call: TRBV27
clone_size: few
cdr3_aa: CASSPELFYGGRETQYF

v_call: TRBV15
clone_size: few
cdr3_aa: CATSRGPGLAPSGSYEQYF

v_call: TRBV9
clone_size: medium-sized
cdr3_aa: CASSVSGQVMNTEAFF

v_call: TRBV7-9
clone_size: medium-sized
cdr3_aa: CASSKDRGDNEQFF

v_call: TRBV28
clone_size: .
cdr3_aa: CASSLQFYEQYF

v_call: TRBV28
clone_size: .
cdr3_aa: CASSLRDSFTDTQYF

v_call: TRBV2
clone_size: many
cdr3_aa: CASNGQGVTGELFF

v_call: TRBV5-1
clone_size: medium-sized
cdr3_aa: CASGGDNLEAFF

v_call: TRBV20-1
clone_size: .
cdr3_aa: CSARDQGYEQYF

v_call: TRBV7-9
clone_size: many
cdr3_aa: CAGSAGEQFF

v_call: TRBV19
clone_size: few
cdr3_aa: CAGGQGGNQPQHF

v_call: TRBV6-5
clone_size: medium-sized
cdr3_aa: CATRGTGWQETQYF

v_call: TRBV12-3/TRBV12-4
clone_size: medium-sized
cdr3_aa: CASSFGTGSGETQYF

v_call: TRBV7-3
clone_size: medium-sized
cdr3_aa: CASSHGHPGELFF

v_call: TRBV7-9
clone_size: many
cdr3_aa: CASSSIEQGALAKNIQYF

v_call: TRBV6-2/TRBV6-3
clone_size: many
cdr3_aa: CASSYSNPQETQYF

v_call: TRBV6-6
clone_size: .
cdr3_aa: CASNPGDTDTQYF

v_call: TRBV20-1
clone_size: .
cdr3_aa: CSALAGIAKNIQYF

v_call: TRBV11-2
clone_size: few
cdr3_aa: CASSLAAGVSEQYF

v_call: TRBV28
clone_size: .
cdr3_aa: CASSVIADTQYF

v_call: TRBV28
clone_size: many
cdr3_aa: CASSLSALSEAFF

v_call: TRBV24-1
clone_size: medium-sized
cdr3_aa: CATRALGTDTQYF

v_call: TRBV4-3
clone_size: medium-sized
cdr3_aa: CASSRGTGNTEAFF

v_call: TRBV5-6
clone_size: medium-sized
cdr3_aa: CASEQGLETQYF

v_call: TRBV24-1
clone_size: many
cdr3_aa: CATSDLRGDEQFF

v_call: TRBV9
clone_size: medium-sized
cdr3_aa: CASSVFDTGELFF

v_call: TRBV7-2
clone_size: medium-sized
cdr3_aa: CASSLGTGEEKLFF